This passage covers 32 T cell receptor beta chains from one sample sequenced in a study of metastatic and nonmetastatic thyroid tumors. TCRdb redid the clone calls on the PCR reads using MiXCR. The data show about 20,000 clones, with more than 20% seen just once and around 75% held by the top ten. Ahead of thyroid surgery, no patient had received treatment of any kind. Sequencing used blood. The receptors originated from a male donor with papillary thyroid cancer or a benign thyroid nodule (not recorded which). Some clones in this sample may be carry-over from other donors' samples.

At least ten counts were recorded for this clone. The rearrangement links TRBV27 to TRBJ1-6; D gene unclear. Germline CDR1 is MNHEY and CDR2 is SMNVEV (reference sequence). The V and J ends lost 6 bases and 2 bases respectively, with 11 bases between them. The CDR3 is made up of 15 amino acids. This chain's CDR3 is CASRFEVPYNSPLHF. The DNA of the CDR3 is TGTGCCAGCAGATTTGAGGTCCCCTATAATTCACCCCTCCACTTT.

This clone was seen repeatedly, ten times or more. The CDR3 DNA reads as TGTGCCACCAGTGATTTGCAGGGGGACACCGGGGAGCTGTTTTTT. It translates to CATSDLQGDTGELFF. The chain joins TRBV24-1 to TRBJ2-2; 7 nucleotides match TRBD1. The trim removed 0 bases at V and 3 bases at J, leaving 0 bases unmatched. This CDR3 region has 15 residues. CDR1 is KGHDR, CDR2 SFDVKD, per germline.

This clone was recorded at least ten times. The gene calls are TRBV20-1 and TRBJ2-3, with 11 bases lining up with TRBD2. The CDR3 spans 16 residues. The V and J ends lost 3 bases and 4 bases, in that order; junction bases with no gene match: 9. Germline lookup yields CDR1 DFQATT and CDR2 SNEGSKA (reference sequence). CDR3: CSARGILAGDSDTQYF. In nucleotides, the CDR3 is TGCAGTGCTAGGGGAATACTAGCGGGAGACTCAGATACGCAGTATTTT.

The table lists this clone with many counts. The chain links TRBV20-1 to TRBJ2-1, with no clear D. With 4 bases removed from V and 5 bases from J, the gap between germline ends came to 9 bases. CDR1 is DFQATT and CDR2 is SNEGSKA in the germline V gene (reference sequence). The CDR3 is 12 residues long. CDR3 in amino acids: CSAKPPHNEQFF. In DNA, the CDR3 is TGCAGTGCTAAGCCACCCCACAATGAGCAGTTCTTC.

This clone was counted at least ten times. The chain recombines TRBV5-6 with TRBJ2-1; D gene ambiguous. Deletions cut 2 bases from V and 5 bases from J, with 5 bases between. CDR1 and CDR2 (germline): SGHDT, YYEEEE. The CDR3 runs 12 residues. CDR3 DNA sequence: TGTGCCAGCAGCTTTCCGAACAATGAGCAGTTCTTC. Translation gives CASSFPNNEQFF.

A note on this clone: A read error may produce the germline difference seen at one junction end. The chain has TRBV10-3 and TRBJ2-2, with unresolved D. The CDR3 sequence is 14 residues long. Per the germline V gene, CDR1 is ENHRY and CDR2 is SYGVKD. CDR3 protein: CAISESGNTGELFF. In DNA, the CDR3 is TGTGCCATCAGTGAGTCGGGGAACACCGGTGAGCTGTTTTTT.

The chain uses TRBV6-1 and TRBJ2-3, with 10 bases that match TRBD1. The CDR3 extends over 16 amino acids. The germline V gene encodes CDR1 MNHNS and CDR2 SASEGT. V dropped 6 bases and J dropped 1; count of bases not matched to a gene: 7. The CDR3 DNA sequence: TGTGCCAGCAGCCTTTCCGGGACAGGGGGCACAGATACGCAGTATTTT. It is translated as CASSLSGTGGTDTQYF.

The chain's CDR3 is CASSGEGAAGNTIYF. The CDR3 DNA reads as TGCGCCAGCAGTGGAGAAGGGGCGGCTGGAAACACCATATATTTT. The V gene is TRBV10-2, the J gene TRBJ1-3, with a weak D call TRBD1 (5 bases). CDR3 length: 15 residues. Trimming stripped 4 bases from V and 2 bases from J, with 12 bases between. CDR1 is WSHSY and CDR2 is SAAADI in the germline V gene.

Here the CDR3 reads CASSFTENTEAFF. The CDR3 DNA reads as TGTGCCAGCAGCTTTACAGAGAACACTGAAGCTTTCTTT. The chain combines TRBV5-6 with TRBJ1-1; D is uncertain. The V gene lost 2 bases and the J gene lost 1 base, with 6 bases spanning the gap. The CDR3 runs 13 residues. CDR1 SGHDT and CDR2 YYEEEE come from the germline V gene.

This clone was recorded at least ten times. The chain recombines TRBV5-4 with TRBJ2-1; D is perhaps TRBD2 (6 bases). Germline-derived CDR1 and CDR2 are SGHNT and YYREEE (reference sequence). V gave up 2 bases and J gave up 3 bases, with 12 bases separating them. The CDR3 covers 15 residues. For the CDR3, the DNA is TGTGCCAGCAGCTTTCGGGAGAAACACTACAATGAGCAGTTCTTC. Its protein product is CASSFREKHYNEQFF.

This clone was counted many times. The chain carries TRBV24-1 and TRBJ2-3; a weak D match, TRBD2 (6 bases). The V gene lost 3 bases and the J gene lost 1 base, with 10 bases spanning the gap. The CDR3 totals 15 residues. Germline V gene lookup returns CDR1 KGHDR and CDR2 SFDVKD. In DNA, the CDR3 is TGTGCCACCAGTGATCGGGGACTTCGCACAGATACGCAGTATTTT. Translating gives CATSDRGLRTDTQYF.

The sample holds a few counts of this clone. The chain is built from TRBV6-5 and TRBJ2-7; D is perhaps TRBD1 (5 bases). The germline gives CDR1 MNHEY, CDR2 SVGAGI. Trimming shortened V by 0 bases and J by 0 bases, and 12 bases separated the two germline ends. CDR3 length equals 16 residues. The DNA of the CDR3 is TGTGCCAGCAGTTACTCGAGCAGGGCCAGCTCCTACGAGCAGTACTTC. This gives the protein CASSYSSRASSYEQYF.

The sample holds many counts of this clone. The chain joins TRBV2 to TRBJ1-1; no clear D gene. Per germline, CDR1 SNHLY and CDR2 FYNNEI. The ends were cut back, 4 bases at V and 4 bases at J, with 4 bases in the middle. The CDR3 length is 11 residues. The CDR3 loop reads CASSVGTEAFF. CDR3 bases: TGTGCCAGCAGTGTGGGCACTGAAGCTTTCTTT.

This clone has only a few counts. V usage is TRBV24-1 and J usage is TRBJ2-7, with TRBD2 matching over 11 bases. Germline V lookup: CDR1 KGHDR, CDR2 SFDVKD. V gave up 4 bases and J gave up 2 bases; unmatched junction bases: 6. This CDR3 contains 16 residues. The CDR3 spells CATSDKTSGSPYEQYF. DNA of the CDR3: TGTGCCACCAGTGACAAAACTAGCGGGAGCCCCTACGAGCAGTACTTC.

A remark on this clone: The conserved phenylalanine or tryptophan normally closing the CDR3 is absent here, so this likely arose from a read error. This chain links TRBV5-1 with TRBJ1-1; no firm D call. This CDR3 has 13 residues. The V and J ends lost 4 bases and 2 bases respectively, with 9 bases between them. Germline CDR1 is SGHRS and CDR2 is YFSETQ. CDR3 DNA sequence: TGCGCCAGCAGCCCTGGACCTAACACTGAAGCTTTCTTA. Protein product: CASSPGPNTEAFL.

This clone was observed at least ten times. A much larger clone lies a single base off, so this may be a read error. Within the sample, other DNA sequences also encode this same CDR3. The chain carries TRBV28 and TRBJ2-3, with D tentatively TRBD1 (6 bases). Germline V gene lookup returns CDR1 MDHEN and CDR2 SYDVKM. The CDR3 is 12 residues long. As DNA, the CDR3 is TGCGCCAGCACCCCAGGGGCAGATACGCAGTATTTT. Protein product: CASTPGADTQYF.

The chain is built from TRBV6-1 and TRBJ2-2; 8 nucleotides line up with TRBD2. This CDR3 has 16 amino acids. Trimming cost V 5 bases and J 0 bases; bases outside gene matches: 5. CDR1 and CDR2 from the germline V gene are MNHNS and SASEGT. CDR3 loop: CASSRSGIANTGELFF. CDR3 DNA: TGTGCCAGCAGTCGTAGCGGGATCGCGAACACCGGGGAGCTGTTTTTT.

This clone was seen many times. CDR3: CASRRRPQHF. In DNA, the CDR3 is TGTGCCAGCCGTAGGCGACCCCAGCATTTT. This chain uses TRBV28 with TRBJ1-5; D gene ambiguous. CDR1 is MDHEN, CDR2 SYDVKM, per germline. CDR3 length: 10 residues. V was cut by 8 bases and J by 10 bases, with 9 bases left in between.

The sample holds many counts of this clone. The genes are TRBV20-1 and TRBJ2-7, with 9 bases matching TRBD2. Germline V CDR1 and CDR2: DFQATT, SNEGSKA (reference sequence). The V and J ends lost 6 bases and 4 bases, in that order; junction bases with no gene match: 7. The CDR3 sequence is 13 residues long. The CDR3 region is CSAEAGGNYEQYF. The CDR3 nucleotides are TGCAGTGCGGAAGCGGGAGGTAATTACGAGCAGTACTTC.

This clone was detected a few times. The J gene is TRBJ2-1, the V gene TRBV6-4, with 11 nucleotides matching TRBD2. The germline V gene has CDR1 MRHNA and CDR2 SNTAGT. Trimming cost V 3 bases and J 11 bases; bases outside gene matches: 15. The CDR3 contains 17 residues. CDR3 region: CASSEGASGRHIPQQFF. The CDR3 bases are TGTGCCAGCAGTGAGGGGGCTAGCGGGAGGCATATACCGCAGCAGTTCTTC.

In the case of this clone: A read error may be the cause here, since a much bigger clone is one base away. Other nucleotide sequences in the sample specify the same CDR3. The chain uses TRBV29-1 and TRBJ2-6; 8 bases align to TRBD1. The trim removed 4 bases at V and 1 base at J, leaving 9 bases unmatched. The CDR3 is 17 residues long. Germline CDR1 and CDR2: SQVTM and ANQGSEA. CDR3 in DNA: TGCAGCGTTGGCGGACAGGGTGATTTATCTGGGGCCAACGTCCTGACTTTC. It translates to CSVGGQGDLSGANVLTF.

This rearrangement joins TRBV28 to TRBJ2-1; D remains unclear. CDR1 and CDR2 from the germline V gene are MDHEN and SYDVKM. The CDR3 sequence is 13 residues long. Trimming pared 6 bases from V and 1 base from J, leaving 7 bases between. CDR3 loop: CASRAVSYNEQFF. In DNA form, the CDR3 reads TGTGCCAGCAGGGCGGTATCCTACAATGAGCAGTTCTTC.

The V gene is TRBV18, the J gene TRBJ2-2, with a tentative D call TRBD1 (6 bases). Germline V CDR1 and CDR2: KGHSH, LQKENI. V lost 6 bases and J lost 5, with 13 bases in between. The CDR3 is 14 residues long. The CDR3 here is CASSPTQGTGELFF. CDR3 DNA: TGTGCCAGCTCTCCCACCCAGGGGACCGGGGAGCTGTTTTTT.

This clone was found a few times. The chain recombines TRBV6-5 with TRBJ2-2, with D hard to call. With 1 base removed from V and 6 bases from J, the gap between germline ends came to 6 bases. The germline V gene encodes CDR1 MNHEY and CDR2 SVGAGI. CDR3 length: 13 residues. The CDR3 nucleotides read TGTGCCAGCAGTTACTATGGAGCCGGGGAGCTGTTTTTT. Residues: CASSYYGAGELFF.

This clone was picked up many times. The rearrangement joins TRBV11-2 to TRBJ2-5; D tentatively reads TRBD1 or TRBD2 (5 bases each). With 7 bases removed from V and 2 bases from J, the gap between germline ends came to 14 bases. CDR1 and CDR2 from the germline V gene are SGHAT and FQNNGV. The CDR3 contains 14 residues. CDR3 nucleotide sequence: TGTGCCAGCACCCTGGCCGGGACGCAAGAGACCCAGTACTTC. Its protein product is CASTLAGTQETQYF.

The V and J genes are TRBV11-2 and TRBJ2-7; D gene uncertain. Germline values: CDR1 SGHAT, CDR2 FQNNGV. The germline V and J ends were trimmed by 4 bases and 3 bases, with 16 bases remaining between them. The CDR3 extends over 15 amino acids. CDR3 protein: CASSSNPGRFYEQYF. The CDR3 DNA sequence: TGTGCCAGCAGCTCAAACCCCGGACGATTCTACGAGCAGTACTTC.

This clone appeared many times. J is TRBJ2-6 and V is TRBV7-2; tentatively, D is TRBD1 or TRBD2 (5 bases each). Germline lookup yields CDR1 SGHTA and CDR2 FQGNSA. V was pared by 3 bases and J by 2 bases, with 17 bases between. CDR3 length: 18 residues. CDR3 in amino acids: CASSLGPERVAGANVLTF. The CDR3 nucleotides read TGTGCCAGCAGCTTGGGACCCGAGAGGGTTGCTGGGGCCAACGTCCTGACTTTC.

The genes are TRBV5-1 and TRBJ2-2; D is tentatively TRBD1 or TRBD2 (6 bases each). From germline, CDR1 is SGHRS and CDR2 YFSETQ. The CDR3 loop spans 15 amino acids. V was clipped by 2 bases and J by 5 bases, with 13 bases between them. CDR3 DNA sequence: TGCGCCAGCAGCTTTAGCAGGGGAGGTACCGGGGAGCTGTTTTTT. Its translation is CASSFSRGGTGELFF.

This clone was counted at least ten times. The genes are TRBV6-5 and TRBJ1-2; no firm D call. The CDR3 is 13 residues long. Germline CDR1 and CDR2: MNHEY and SVGAGI. V was cut by 0 bases and J by 7 bases, with 9 bases left in between. DNA for the CDR3: TGTGCCAGCAGTTACTCGACTTTAGCTGGCTACACCTTC. It codes for CASSYSTLAGYTF.

In its sample, this clone was seen many times. The genes are TRBV24-1 and TRBJ2-3; the match to TRBD2 covers 13 bases. Germline-derived CDR1 and CDR2 are KGHDR and SFDVKD. The J segment lost 3 bases and the V segment lost 4 bases, leaving 0 bases of the junction unmatched. The length of the CDR3 is 15 residues. CDR3 in amino acids: CATSEGLAGTDTQYF. CDR3 in DNA: TGTGCCACCAGTGAGGGACTAGCGGGGACAGATACGCAGTATTTT.

This clone was counted only a few times. This chain links TRBV6-2 or TRBV6-3 with TRBJ2-3; 9 bases match TRBD1. V shed 5 bases and J 2 bases; nucleotides not matched to a gene: 8. Germline lookup yields CDR1 MNHEY and CDR2 SVGEGT. CDR3 length equals 16 residues. Here the CDR3 reads CASSAVTGGFTDTQYF. Written as DNA, the CDR3 is TGTGCCAGCAGTGCTGTGACAGGGGGTTTCACAGATACGCAGTATTTT.

This clone occurred many times. CDR3 in amino acids: CAWSRRDRVVEQYF. In nucleotides, the CDR3 is TGTGCCTGGAGTCGCCGGGACAGGGTTGTCGAGCAGTACTTC. The chain has TRBV30 and TRBJ2-7; TRBD1 matches 9 bases. This CDR3 is 14 amino acids long. Germline lookup yields CDR1 GTSNPN and CDR2 SVGIG (reference sequence). The V gene end was trimmed by 2 bases and the J gene end by 6 bases; junction bases not matched to a gene: 8.